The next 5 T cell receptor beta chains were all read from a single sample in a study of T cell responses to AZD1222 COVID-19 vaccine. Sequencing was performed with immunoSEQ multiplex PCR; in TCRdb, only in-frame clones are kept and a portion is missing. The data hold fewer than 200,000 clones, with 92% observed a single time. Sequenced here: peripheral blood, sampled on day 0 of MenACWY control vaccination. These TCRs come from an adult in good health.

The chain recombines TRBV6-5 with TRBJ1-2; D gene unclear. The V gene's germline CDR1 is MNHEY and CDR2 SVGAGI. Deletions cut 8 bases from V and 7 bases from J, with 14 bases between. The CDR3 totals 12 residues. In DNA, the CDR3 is TGTGCCAGCGGGGAGCAGGATGGTGGCTACACCTTC. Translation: CASGEQDGGYTF.

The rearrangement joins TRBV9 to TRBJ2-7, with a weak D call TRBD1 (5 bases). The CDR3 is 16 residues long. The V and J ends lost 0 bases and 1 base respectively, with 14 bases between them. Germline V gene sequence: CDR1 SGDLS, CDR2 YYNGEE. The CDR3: CASSVAAGLLSYEQYF. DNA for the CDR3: TGTGCCAGCAGCGTAGCAGCAGGGTTGCTTTCCTACGAGCAGTACTTC.

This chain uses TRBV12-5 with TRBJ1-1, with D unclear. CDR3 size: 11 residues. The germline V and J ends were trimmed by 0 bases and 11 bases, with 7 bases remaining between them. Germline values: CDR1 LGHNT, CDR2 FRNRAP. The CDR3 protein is CASGLVRRAFF. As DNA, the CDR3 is TGTGCTAGTGGTTTGGTCCGACGGGCTTTCTTT.

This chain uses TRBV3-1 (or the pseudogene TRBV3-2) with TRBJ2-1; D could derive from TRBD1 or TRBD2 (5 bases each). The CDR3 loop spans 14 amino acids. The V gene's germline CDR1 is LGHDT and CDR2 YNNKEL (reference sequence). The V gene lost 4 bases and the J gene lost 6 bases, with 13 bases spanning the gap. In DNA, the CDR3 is TGTGCCAGCAGCCGCCGGGACCCCCTCAATGAGCAGTTCTTC. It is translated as CASSRRDPLNEQFF.

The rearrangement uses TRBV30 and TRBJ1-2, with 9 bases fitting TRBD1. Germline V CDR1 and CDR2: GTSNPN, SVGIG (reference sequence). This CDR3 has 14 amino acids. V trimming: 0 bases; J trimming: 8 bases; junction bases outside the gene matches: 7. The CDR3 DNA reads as TGTGCCTGGAGTGTAGGGGGACAGGGTCTGGGCTACACCTTC. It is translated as CAWSVGGQGLGYTF.